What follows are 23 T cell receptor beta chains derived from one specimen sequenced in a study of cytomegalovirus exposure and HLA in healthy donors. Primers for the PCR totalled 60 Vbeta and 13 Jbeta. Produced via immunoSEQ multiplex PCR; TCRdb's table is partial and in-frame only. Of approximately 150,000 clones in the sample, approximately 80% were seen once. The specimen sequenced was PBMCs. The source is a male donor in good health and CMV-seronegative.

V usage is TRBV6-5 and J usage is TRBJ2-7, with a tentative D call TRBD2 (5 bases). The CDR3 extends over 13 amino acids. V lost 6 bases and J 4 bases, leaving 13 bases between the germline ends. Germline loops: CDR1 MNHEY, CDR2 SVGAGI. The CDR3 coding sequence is TGTGCCAGCAGCCGCGCAGGAGGATACGAGCAGTACTTC. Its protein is CASSRAGGYEQYF.

CDR3: CASSKDRAEQYF. CDR3 DNA: TGTGCCAGCAGTAAGGACAGGGCAGAGCAGTACTTC. This chain joins TRBV2 and TRBJ2-7, with 8 positions matching TRBD1. Germline V gene lookup returns CDR1 SNHLY and CDR2 FYNNEI. There are 12 residues in the CDR3. Trimming cost V 5 bases and J 7 bases; bases outside gene matches: 4. Variable domain in full (rest from reference TRBV2 and TRBJ2-7): EPEVTQTPSHQVTQMGQEVILRCVPISNHLYFYWYRQILGQKVEFLVSFYNNEISEKSEIFDDQFSVERPDGSNFTLKIRSTKLEDSAMYFCASSKDRAEQYFGPGTRLTVT.

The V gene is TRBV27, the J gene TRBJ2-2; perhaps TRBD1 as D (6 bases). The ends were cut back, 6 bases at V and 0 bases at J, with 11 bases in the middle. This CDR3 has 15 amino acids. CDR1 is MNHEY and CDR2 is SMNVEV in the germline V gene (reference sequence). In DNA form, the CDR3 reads TGTGCCAGCAGAGCCGGGACATCGAACACCGGGGAGCTGTTTTTT. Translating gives CASRAGTSNTGELFF.

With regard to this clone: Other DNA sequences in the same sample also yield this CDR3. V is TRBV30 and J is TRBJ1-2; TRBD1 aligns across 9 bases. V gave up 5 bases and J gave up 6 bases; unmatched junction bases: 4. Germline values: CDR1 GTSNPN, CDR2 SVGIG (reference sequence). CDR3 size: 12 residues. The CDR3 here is CAWDRGSDGYTF. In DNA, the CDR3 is TGTGCCTGGGACAGGGGGTCGGATGGCTACACCTTC.

The CDR3 sequence: CASSQTRSSGTSGRYNEQFF. DNA of the CDR3: TGCGCCAGCAGCCAAACCAGGTCCTCCGGGACTAGCGGGAGATACAATGAGCAGTTCTTC. The chain recombines TRBV4-1 with TRBJ2-1; 14 bases fit TRBD2. The CDR3 consists of 20 residues. V trimming: 2 bases; J trimming: 4 bases; junction bases outside the gene matches: 13. The germline V gene has CDR1 MGHRA and CDR2 YSYEKL.

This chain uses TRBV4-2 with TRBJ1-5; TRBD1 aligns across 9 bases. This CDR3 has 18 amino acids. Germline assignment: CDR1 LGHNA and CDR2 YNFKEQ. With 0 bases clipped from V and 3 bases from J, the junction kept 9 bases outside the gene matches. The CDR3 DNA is TGTGCCAGCAGCCAAGACACTCCGCGGGACAGGGACAATCAGCCCCAGCATTTT. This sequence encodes CASSQDTPRDRDNQPQHF.

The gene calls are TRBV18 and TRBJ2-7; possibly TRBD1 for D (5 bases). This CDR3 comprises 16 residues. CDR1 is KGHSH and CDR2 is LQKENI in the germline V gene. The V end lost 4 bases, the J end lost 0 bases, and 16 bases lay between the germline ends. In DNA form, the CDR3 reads TGTGCCAGCTCACTACGGGTGGGGCTGAGCTCCTACGAGCAGTACTTC. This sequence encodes CASSLRVGLSSYEQYF.

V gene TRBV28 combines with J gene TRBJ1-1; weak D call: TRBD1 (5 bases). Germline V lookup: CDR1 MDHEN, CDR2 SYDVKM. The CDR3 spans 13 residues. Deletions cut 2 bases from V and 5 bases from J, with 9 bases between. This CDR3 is CASSLGGGTEAFF. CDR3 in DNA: TGTGCCAGCAGTTTAGGTGGGGGGACTGAAGCTTTCTTT.

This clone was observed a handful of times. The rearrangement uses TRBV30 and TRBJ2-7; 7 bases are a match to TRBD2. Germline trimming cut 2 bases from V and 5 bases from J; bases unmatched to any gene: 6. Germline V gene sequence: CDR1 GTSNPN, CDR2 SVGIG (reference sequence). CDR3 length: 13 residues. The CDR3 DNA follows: TGTGCCTGGAGTAGCGGGACGGGCCACGAGCAGTACTTC. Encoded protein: CAWSSGTGHEQYF.

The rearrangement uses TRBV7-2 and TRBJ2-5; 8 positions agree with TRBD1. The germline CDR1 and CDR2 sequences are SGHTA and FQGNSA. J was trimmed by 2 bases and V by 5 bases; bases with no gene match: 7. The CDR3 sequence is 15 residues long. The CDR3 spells CASSLLGDRQETQYF. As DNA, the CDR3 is TGTGCCAGCAGCCTACTTGGGGACAGGCAAGAGACCCAGTACTTC. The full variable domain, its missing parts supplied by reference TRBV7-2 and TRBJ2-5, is GAGVSQSPSNKVTEKGKDVELRCDPISGHTALYWYRQSLGQGLEFLIYFQGNSAPDKSGLPSDRFSAERTGGSVSTLTIQRTQQEDSAVYLCASSLLGDRQETQYFGPGTRLLVL.

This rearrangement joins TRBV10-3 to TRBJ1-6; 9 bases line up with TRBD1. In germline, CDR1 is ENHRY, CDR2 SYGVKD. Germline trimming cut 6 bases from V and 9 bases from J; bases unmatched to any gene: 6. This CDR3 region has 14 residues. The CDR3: CAIRRTGEGSPLHF. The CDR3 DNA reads TGTGCCATCAGGCGGACAGGGGAGGGTTCACCCCTCCACTTT.

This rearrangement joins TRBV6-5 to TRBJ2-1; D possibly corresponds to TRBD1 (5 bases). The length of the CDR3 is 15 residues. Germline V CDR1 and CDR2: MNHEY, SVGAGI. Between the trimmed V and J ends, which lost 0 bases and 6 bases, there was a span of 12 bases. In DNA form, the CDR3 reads TGTGCCAGCAGTTACTCAGCAAGGGGCCCCAATGAGCAGTTCTTC. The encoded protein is CASSYSARGPNEQFF.

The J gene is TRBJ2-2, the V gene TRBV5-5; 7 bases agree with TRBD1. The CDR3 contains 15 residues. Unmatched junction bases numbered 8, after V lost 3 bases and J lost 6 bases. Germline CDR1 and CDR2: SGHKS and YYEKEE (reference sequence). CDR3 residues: CASSSPDRVAGELFF. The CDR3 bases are TGTGCCAGCAGCTCTCCCGACAGGGTCGCCGGGGAGCTGTTTTTT.

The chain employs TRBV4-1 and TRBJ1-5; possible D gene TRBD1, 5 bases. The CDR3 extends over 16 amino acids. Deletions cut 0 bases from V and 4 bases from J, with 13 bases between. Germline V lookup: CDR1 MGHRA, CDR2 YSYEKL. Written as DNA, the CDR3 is TGCGCCAGCAGCCAAGAATGGAGGGGTGGAAATCAGCCCCAGCATTTT. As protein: CASSQEWRGGNQPQHF.

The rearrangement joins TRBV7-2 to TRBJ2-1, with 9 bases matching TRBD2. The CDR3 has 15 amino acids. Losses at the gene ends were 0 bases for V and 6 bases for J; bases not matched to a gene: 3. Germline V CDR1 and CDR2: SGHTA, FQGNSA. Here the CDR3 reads CASSLASGSRNEQFF. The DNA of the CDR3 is TGTGCCAGCAGCTTAGCTAGCGGGAGTCGCAATGAGCAGTTCTTC. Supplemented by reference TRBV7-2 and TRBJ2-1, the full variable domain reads GAGVSQSPSNKVTEKGKDVELRCDPISGHTALYWYRQSLGQGLEFLIYFQGNSAPDKSGLPSDRFSAERTGGSVSTLTIQRTQQEDSAVYLCASSLASGSRNEQFFGPGTRLTVL.

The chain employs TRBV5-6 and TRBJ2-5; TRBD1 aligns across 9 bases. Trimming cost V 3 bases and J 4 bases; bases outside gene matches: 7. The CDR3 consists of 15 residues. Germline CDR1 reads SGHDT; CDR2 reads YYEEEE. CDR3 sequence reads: CASSWVDRGRETQYF. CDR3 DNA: TGTGCCAGCAGCTGGGTGGACAGGGGACGAGAGACCCAGTACTTC.

Written as DNA, the CDR3 is TGTGCCAGCAGCTTTTGGCGGGGGGGCCCCCACCCAGATACGCAGTATTTT. Its protein product is CASSFWRGGPHPDTQYF. The rearrangement uses TRBV7-9 and TRBJ2-3, with 9 bases aligning to TRBD2. The CDR3 spans 17 residues. The J segment lost 4 bases and the V segment lost 3 bases, leaving 11 bases of the junction unmatched. Germline assignment: CDR1 SEHNR and CDR2 FQNEAQ (reference sequence).

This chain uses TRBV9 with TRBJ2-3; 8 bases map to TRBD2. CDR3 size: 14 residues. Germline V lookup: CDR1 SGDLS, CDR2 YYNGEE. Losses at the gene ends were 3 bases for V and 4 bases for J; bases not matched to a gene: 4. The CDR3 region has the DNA TGTGCCAGCAGCGCGGGGACTAGTCCAGATACGCAGTATTTT. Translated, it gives CASSAGTSPDTQYF.

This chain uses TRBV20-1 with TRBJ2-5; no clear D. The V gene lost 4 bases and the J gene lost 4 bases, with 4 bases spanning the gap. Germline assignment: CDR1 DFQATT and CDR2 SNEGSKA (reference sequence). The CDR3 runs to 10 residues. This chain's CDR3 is CSATLETQYF. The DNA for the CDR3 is TGCAGTGCTACTCTAGAGACCCAGTACTTC.

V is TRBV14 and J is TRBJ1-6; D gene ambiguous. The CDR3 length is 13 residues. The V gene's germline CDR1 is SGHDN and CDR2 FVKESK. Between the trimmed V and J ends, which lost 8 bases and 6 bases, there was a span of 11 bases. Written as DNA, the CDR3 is TGTGCCAGCGCCCGACTCGCTAATTCACCCCTCCACTTT. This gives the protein CASARLANSPLHF.

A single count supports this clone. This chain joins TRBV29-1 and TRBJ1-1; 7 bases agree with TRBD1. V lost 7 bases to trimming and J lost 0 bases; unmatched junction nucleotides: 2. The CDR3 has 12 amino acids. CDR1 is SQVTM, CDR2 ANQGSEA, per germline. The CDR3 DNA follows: TGCAGCGCAGGACAGGTGAACACTGAAGCTTTCTTT. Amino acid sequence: CSAGQVNTEAFF.

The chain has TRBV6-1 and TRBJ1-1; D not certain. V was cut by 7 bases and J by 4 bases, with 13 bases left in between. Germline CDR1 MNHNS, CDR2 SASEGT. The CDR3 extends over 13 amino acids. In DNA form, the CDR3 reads TGTGCCAGCATAGTACGCGAGGGCACTGAAGCTTTCTTT. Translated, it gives CASIVREGTEAFF.

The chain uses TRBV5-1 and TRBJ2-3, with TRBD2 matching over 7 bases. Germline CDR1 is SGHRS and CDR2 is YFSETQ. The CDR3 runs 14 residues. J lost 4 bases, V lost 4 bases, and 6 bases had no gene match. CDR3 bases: TGCGCCAGCAGCCCAGGACTAGTTTCAGATACGCAGTATTTT. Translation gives CASSPGLVSDTQYF.